This T cell receptor (beta chain) was identified in a study of identical twins. Findings of the study overall: The more abundant beta clonotypes in cord blood had fewer insertions, and memory repertoires did not show this. One should note that invariant MAIT and iNKT cells could partly confound zero-insertion analyses. Monozygotic twins shared more out-of-frame TCR alpha than recombination models predicted.

On this clonotype itself: The antigen is undetermined.

Unique molecular identifiers were present on the cDNA, which also gained a universal primer site by template switching. TCRdb processed the 5' RACE reads anew with MiXCR; each CDR3 protein has one entry. The sample carries 1.5 million to 2 million distinct CDR3 sequences, about 30% recorded once. The sample taken for sequencing was cord blood. This TCR came from a newborn girl in good health.

CDR3 in DNA: TGTGCCAGCAGTTTGTTTGAGGATAGCAATCAGCCCCAGCATTTT. Protein sequence: CASSLFEDSNQPQHF. V gene TRBV6-5 combines with J gene TRBJ1-5; no clear D gene. Germline-derived CDR1 and CDR2 are MNHEY and SVGAGI. CDR3 length equals 15 residues. V was trimmed by 4 bases and J by 0 bases, leaving 10 bases between them.